The 30 T cell receptor beta chains presented below share a single source sample, sequenced in a study of cytomegalovirus exposure and HLA in healthy donors. PCR was performed using 60 Vbeta and 13 Jbeta primers. Method: immunoSEQ multiplex PCR; TCRdb's copy keeps in-frame clones and lacks some. The sample shows about 200,000 clones, 70% to 80% of them seen only once. The sample taken for sequencing was PBMCs. These receptors were taken from a woman in her fifties or sixties in good health and CMV-seronegative.

This clone was observed once. This chain connects TRBV29-1 to TRBJ2-1; D is possibly TRBD2 (6 bases). Germline CDR1 is SQVTM and CDR2 is ANQGSEA. Between the trimmed V and J ends, which lost 5 bases and 6 bases, there was a span of 14 bases. The CDR3 runs 13 residues. The chain's CDR3 is CSVPPGGPNEQFF. In DNA, the CDR3 is TGCAGCGTTCCCCCCGGGGGACCCAATGAGCAGTTCTTC.

The chain carries TRBV28 and TRBJ2-3; TRBD2 might be the D (5 bases). The V gene lost 2 bases and the J gene lost 2 bases, with 11 bases spanning the gap. The CDR3 is 15 amino acids. In germline, CDR1 is MDHEN, CDR2 SYDVKM. The CDR3 loop reads CASSLPTGFTDTQYF. DNA of the CDR3: TGTGCCAGCAGTTTACCCACGGGGTTCACAGATACGCAGTATTTT.

This chain joins TRBV14 and TRBJ1-5; maybe TRBD1 (5 bases). This CDR3 region has 14 residues. Germline CDR1 is SGHDN and CDR2 is FVKESK. V dropped 1 base and J dropped 5 bases, with 9 bases sitting between them. CDR3 residues: CASSQGGWDQPQHF. CDR3 nucleotides: TGTGCCAGCAGCCAAGGGGGCTGGGATCAGCCCCAGCATTTT.

V gene TRBV7-9 combines with J gene TRBJ2-7; D gene unclear. V was trimmed by 3 bases and J by 1 base, leaving 7 bases between them. The germline V gene has CDR1 SEHNR and CDR2 FQNEAQ (reference sequence). The CDR3 runs 13 residues. CDR3: CASSFGQSYEQYF. CDR3 sequence (DNA): TGTGCCAGCAGCTTCGGTCAATCCTACGAGCAGTACTTC.

This clone was found once. The V gene is TRBV25-1, the J gene TRBJ1-1; D is ambiguous. The ends were cut back, 6 bases at V and 6 bases at J, with 8 bases in the middle. The CDR3 has 11 amino acids. Germline lookup yields CDR1 MGHDK and CDR2 SYGVNS. This chain's CDR3 is CASSRRAEAFF. The CDR3 DNA follows: TGTGCCAGCAGCCGACGGGCTGAAGCTTTCTTT.

This chain joins TRBV5-1 and TRBJ1-2; 7 bases map to TRBD1. The length of the CDR3 is 14 residues. The V gene end was trimmed by 4 bases and the J gene end by 8 bases; junction bases not matched to a gene: 11. Germline CDR1 SGHRS, CDR2 YFSETQ. CDR3 in DNA: TGCGCCAGCAGCGGCGAGACAGGGACTAGAGGCTACACCTTC. It encodes CASSGETGTRGYTF.

V is TRBV5-4 and J is TRBJ2-7; possibly TRBD1 for D (6 bases). Per germline, CDR1 SGHNT and CDR2 YYREEE (reference sequence). V was trimmed by 0 bases and J by 0 bases, leaving 22 bases between them. The CDR3 extends over 19 amino acids. The CDR3 reads CASSLGGTGRAQGSYEQYF. CDR3 in DNA: TGTGCCAGCAGCTTGGGAGGAACGGGGCGAGCACAGGGCTCCTACGAGCAGTACTTC.

The chain recombines TRBV7-9 with TRBJ1-5, with a weak D call TRBD1 (6 bases). The germline V and J ends were trimmed by 1 base and 5 bases, with 18 bases remaining between them. CDR3 length: 17 amino acids. The germline gives CDR1 SEHNR, CDR2 FQNEAQ (reference sequence). CDR3 DNA sequence: TGTGCCAGCAGCTTAGGCGTGTACAGGGATGGTGATCAGCCCCAGCATTTT. Its translation: CASSLGVYRDGDQPQHF.

This clone was picked up a small number of times. The chain has TRBV7-2 and TRBJ2-7; 8 bases map to TRBD2. V lost 1 base to trimming and J lost 5 bases; unmatched junction nucleotides: 10. Germline CDR1 reads SGHTA; CDR2 reads FQGNSA. The CDR3 has 16 residues. The CDR3: CASSLGARLASDEQYF. CDR3 sequence (DNA): TGTGCCAGCAGCTTAGGGGCGAGACTAGCGTCCGACGAGCAGTACTTC.

The chain uses TRBV28 and TRBJ2-1, with D maybe TRBD1 (6 bases). The germline CDR1 and CDR2 sequences are MDHEN and SYDVKM. Trimming left V 7 bases short and J 4 bases short, with 17 bases between. This CDR3 is built from 15 residues. The CDR3 nucleotides read TGTGCCAGCACCGATACACAGGGTGGTTACAATGAGCAGTTCTTC. The encoded protein is CASTDTQGGYNEQFF.

This clone came up once. This chain uses TRBV6-6 with TRBJ2-1, with 8 bases matching TRBD1. Germline CDR1 is MNHNY and CDR2 is SVGAGI (reference sequence). Trimming took 4 bases from V and 10 from J; bases not matched to a gene: 9. CDR3 length equals 14 residues. The CDR3 reads CASSLRQGKMEQFF. The CDR3 DNA sequence: TGTGCCAGCAGTTTGCGACAGGGGAAGATGGAGCAGTTCTTC.

The chain joins TRBV5-6 to TRBJ2-5; D remains unclear. The last part of the DNA fits TRBJ2-7 better; the J call may be wrong. This CDR3 spans 12 amino acids. Germline values: CDR1 SGHDT, CDR2 YYEEEE. The CDR3 loop reads CASSLPPYEQYF. The DNA of the CDR3 is TGTGCCAGCAGCTTACCCCCCTACGAGCAGTACTTC.

This clone is a singleton in its sample. V is TRBV6-1 and J is TRBJ2-1; 7 bases match TRBD2. This CDR3 has 16 amino acids. CDR1 and CDR2 (germline): MNHNS, SASEGT. J gave up 0 bases and V 3 bases, and 5 bases lay outside the gene matches. CDR3 sequence: CASSDGRFPSYNEQFF. The CDR3 bases are TGTGCCAGCAGTGACGGGAGGTTCCCCTCCTACAATGAGCAGTTCTTC.

The V and J genes are TRBV11-3 and TRBJ2-1, with 7 bases matching TRBD1. The CDR3 consists of 13 residues. CDR1 and CDR2 from the germline V gene are SGHNT and YENEEA. The J segment lost 7 bases and the V segment lost 5 bases, leaving 5 bases of the junction unmatched. CDR3 protein: CASSPTRGNEQFF. Here the CDR3 DNA reads TGTGCCAGCAGCCCAACCAGGGGGAATGAGCAGTTCTTC.

This clone appeared once. The chain uses TRBV7-3 and TRBJ2-1; 12 bases match TRBD2. The CDR3 sequence is 14 residues long. The J segment lost 7 bases and the V segment lost 5 bases, leaving 3 bases of the junction unmatched. The germline V gene encodes CDR1 SGHTA and CDR2 FQGTGA. CDR3 nucleotides: TGTGCCAGCAGCCTAGCGGGGGGGCTGAATGAGCAGTTCTTC. This sequence encodes CASSLAGGLNEQFF.

The rearrangement links TRBV27 to TRBJ1-2; 7 bases align to TRBD1. The germline V gene has CDR1 MNHEY and CDR2 SMNVEV (reference sequence). The CDR3 loop spans 15 amino acids. V trimming: 2 bases; J trimming: 1 base; junction bases outside the gene matches: 4. In DNA form, the CDR3 reads TGTGCCAGCAGTTTAAGCGGACAGGTTAACTATGGCTACACCTTC. It yields the protein CASSLSGQVNYGYTF.

For this clone: Other nucleotide sequences from this sample produce the same CDR3. V and J are TRBV7-2 and TRBJ1-3; tentative D call: TRBD1 (6 bases). Germline V gene data show CDR1 as SGHTA and CDR2 as FQGNSA. This CDR3 is 14 amino acids long. Deletions cut 5 bases from V and 0 bases from J, with 8 bases between. This CDR3 is CASSRRGSGNTIYF. CDR3 bases: TGTGCCAGCAGCCGCAGGGGCTCTGGAAACACCATATATTTT.

This clone was detected only once. V and J are TRBV18 and TRBJ1-3; TRBD1 might be the D (5 bases). CDR3 length: 17 amino acids. Germline V gives CDR1 KGHSH, CDR2 LQKENI. Trimming removed 3 bases at V and 1 base at J, with 16 bases between. This CDR3 reads CASSPRTPEGSGNTIYF. The CDR3 coding sequence is TGTGCCAGCTCACCGAGGACTCCGGAGGGGTCTGGAAACACCATATATTTT. The whole variable domain, filled in from reference TRBV18 and TRBJ1-3, reads NAGVMQNPRHLVRRRGQEARLRCSPMKGHSHVYWYRQLPEEGLKFMVYLQKENIIDESGMPKERFSAEFPKEGPSILRIQQVVRGDSAAYFCASSPRTPEGSGNTIYFGEGSWLTVV.

The chain uses TRBV27 and TRBJ2-7; 9 positions match TRBD2. J lost 6 bases, V lost 8 bases, and 17 bases had no gene match. The CDR3 totals 16 residues. The germline gives CDR1 MNHEY, CDR2 SMNVEV (reference sequence). The CDR3 is CASGSFSGTSFSEQYF. DNA of the CDR3: TGTGCCAGCGGAAGTTTTAGTGGGACTAGCTTCTCCGAGCAGTACTTC.

This chain uses TRBV7-9 with TRBJ2-5; D perhaps matches TRBD1 (6 bases). Germline values: CDR1 SEHNR, CDR2 FQNEAQ (reference sequence). This CDR3 has 16 residues. Deletions cut 2 bases from V and 2 bases from J, with 15 bases between. Here the CDR3 DNA reads TGTGCCAGCAGCTTATTACCCAGGGGTCATCAAGAGACCCAGTACTTC. It encodes CASSLLPRGHQETQYF.

This clone came up once. This sequence joins TRBV7-2 and TRBJ2-7, with no clear D. CDR3 length: 15 residues. The germline CDR1 and CDR2 sequences are SGHTA and FQGNSA. Deletions cut 2 bases from V and 3 bases from J, with 14 bases between. CDR3 DNA sequence: TGTGCCAGCAGCTTAAGTCAAGAGGTCTTCTACGAGCAGTACTTC. Translated: CASSLSQEVFYEQYF.

The rearrangement links TRBV11-2 to TRBJ1-2; 9 bases line up with TRBD1. The length of the CDR3 is 16 residues. The germline CDR1 and CDR2 sequences are SGHAT and FQNNGV. With V trimmed by 4 bases and J by 4 bases, 10 bases remained unmatched. CDR3 nucleotides: TGTGCCAGCAGCTCAATCGGACAGGGGCGGGTCTATGGCTACACCTTC. Amino acid sequence: CASSSIGQGRVYGYTF.

The chain combines TRBV4-1 with TRBJ2-3; TRBD2 aligns across 15 bases. The germline V gene encodes CDR1 MGHRA and CDR2 YSYEKL. The CDR3 has 16 residues. V shed 3 bases and J 6 bases; nucleotides not matched to a gene: 4. CDR3 nucleotides: TGCGCCAGCAGCCACGGTGGACTAGCGGGAGGGGATACGCAGTATTTT. Its protein is CASSHGGLAGGDTQYF.

This chain links TRBV7-2 with TRBJ1-1; TRBD1 agrees at 7 bases. Losses at the gene ends were 1 base for V and 11 bases for J; bases not matched to a gene: 10. Germline lookup yields CDR1 SGHTA and CDR2 FQGNSA. CDR3 length: 14 residues. The CDR3 reads CASSLDMITGEAFF. The CDR3 region has the DNA TGTGCCAGCAGCTTAGATATGATTACAGGGGAGGCTTTCTTT.

This chain joins TRBV28 and TRBJ1-2, with D perhaps matching TRBD1 (5 bases). Germline values: CDR1 MDHEN, CDR2 SYDVKM. The V end was cut by 3 bases, the J end by 2 bases, with 10 bases between. This CDR3 has 14 residues. The CDR3 DNA is TGTGCCAGCAGTTTGCAGCGGGGCAACTATGGCTACACCTTC. Its protein is CASSLQRGNYGYTF.

This chain connects TRBV19 to TRBJ2-5; the match to TRBD1 covers 12 bases. The CDR3 length is 15 residues. The ends lost 1 base at V and 5 bases at J; junction bases unmatched: 2. Per the germline V gene, CDR1 is LNHDA and CDR2 is SQIVND (reference sequence). For the CDR3, the DNA is TGTGCCAGTAGTATAGCGGGACAGGGGGCCGAGACCCAGTACTTC. The encoded protein is CASSIAGQGAETQYF. Based on the CDR3 plus reference TRBV19 and TRBJ2-5, the full variable domain is DGGITQSPKYLFRKEGQNVTLSCEQNLNHDAMYWYRQDPGQGLRLIYYSQIVNDFQKGDIAEGYSVSREKKESFPLTVTSAQKNPTAFYLCASSIAGQGAETQYFGPGTRLLVL.

This clone was observed once. This rearrangement joins TRBV28 to TRBJ2-3; tentative D call: TRBD1 (6 bases). Between the trimmed V and J ends, which lost 9 bases and 5 bases, there was a span of 18 bases. The CDR3 is made up of 14 amino acids. CDR1 and CDR2 (germline): MDHEN, SYDVKM. CDR3 nucleotides: TGTGCCAGTATAGAGACCCCAGGGGTAGATACGCAGTATTTT. Protein product: CASIETPGVDTQYF.

The table lists this clone with a count of one. The chain has TRBV7-8 and TRBJ2-1; the D gene is possibly TRBD1 (7 bases). Trimming pared 3 bases from V and 5 bases from J, leaving 23 bases between. Germline lookup yields CDR1 SGHVS and CDR2 FQNEAQ. The CDR3 sequence is 18 residues long. DNA of the CDR3: TGTGCCAGCAGCTTGTCACCAGGGTGGAGGGGGCCCCACAATGAGCAGTTCTTC. Translating gives CASSLSPGWRGPHNEQFF. The whole variable domain, remainder taken from reference TRBV7-8 and TRBJ2-1, is GAGVSQSPRYKVAKRGQDVALRCDPISGHVSLFWYQQALGQGPEFLTYFQNEAQLDKSGLPSDRFFAERPEGSVSTLKIQRTQQEDSAVYLCASSLSPGWRGPHNEQFFGPGTRLTVL.

The chain employs TRBV27 and TRBJ1-1; the D is unclear. The germline V and J ends were trimmed by 2 bases and 7 bases, with 11 bases remaining between them. The CDR3 covers 13 residues. The germline V gene encodes CDR1 MNHEY and CDR2 SMNVEV (reference sequence). CDR3 nucleotides: TGTGCCAGCAGTTTAGGTTTGGCCGTTGAAGCTTTCTTT. It translates to CASSLGLAVEAFF.

This clone has just a few counts. The chain carries TRBV4-1 and TRBJ2-6; 7 bases are a match to TRBD1. Germline V gene sequence: CDR1 MGHRA, CDR2 YSYEKL. The CDR3 length is 19 residues. With V trimmed by 3 bases and J by 3 bases, 14 bases remained unmatched. CDR3 region: CASSHSLGDRADGANVLTF. The CDR3 DNA is TGCGCCAGCAGCCATTCTTTGGGCGACAGGGCGGATGGGGCCAACGTCCTGACTTTC.